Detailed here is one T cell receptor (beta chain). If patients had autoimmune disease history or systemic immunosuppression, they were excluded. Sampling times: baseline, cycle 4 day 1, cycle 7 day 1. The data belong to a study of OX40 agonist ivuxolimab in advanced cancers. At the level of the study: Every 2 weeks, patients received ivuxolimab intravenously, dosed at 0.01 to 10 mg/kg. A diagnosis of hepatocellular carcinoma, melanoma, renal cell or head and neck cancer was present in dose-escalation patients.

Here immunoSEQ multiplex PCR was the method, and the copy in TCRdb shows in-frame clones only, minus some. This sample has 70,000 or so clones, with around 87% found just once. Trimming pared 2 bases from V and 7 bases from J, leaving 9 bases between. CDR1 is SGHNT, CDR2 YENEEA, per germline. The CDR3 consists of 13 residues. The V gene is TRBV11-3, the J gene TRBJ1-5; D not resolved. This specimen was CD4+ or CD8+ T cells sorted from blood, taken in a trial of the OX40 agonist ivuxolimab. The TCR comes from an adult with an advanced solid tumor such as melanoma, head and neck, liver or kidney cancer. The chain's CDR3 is CASSLMDGQPQHF. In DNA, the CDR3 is TGTGCCAGCAGCTTAATGGATGGCCAGCCCCAGCATTTT.